Listed here are 10 T cell receptor beta chains from one sample, sequenced in a study of neurological immune-mediated disorders. MiXCR, applied by TCRdb to the 5' RACE reads, yields one record per CDR3 protein. The sample contains fewer than 85,000 distinct CDR3 sequences, roughly 3.9% of which appear only once. Sample: PBMCs. These receptors all stem from a young man with multiple sclerosis.

This clonotype came up many times. This chain uses TRBV7-9 with TRBJ1-1; perhaps TRBD1 as D (5 bases). The V and J ends lost 0 bases and 4 bases respectively, with 12 bases between them. Germline-derived CDR1 and CDR2 are SEHNR and FQNEAQ (reference sequence). The CDR3 covers 15 residues. This chain's CDR3 is CASSLARDGSTEAFF. The CDR3 DNA follows: TGTGCCAGCAGCTTAGCCCGGGACGGGTCCACTGAAGCTTTCTTT.

The chain uses TRBV7-8 and TRBJ2-7; 13 bases match TRBD2. The germline gives CDR1 SGHVS, CDR2 FQNEAQ. This CDR3 is 16 amino acids long. The V gene end was trimmed by 5 bases and the J gene end by 7 bases; junction bases not matched to a gene: 11. The CDR3 loop is CASSRILAGGPREQYF. As DNA, the CDR3 is TGTGCCAGCAGCCGTATACTAGCGGGGGGGCCTCGGGAGCAGTACTTC.

This chain links TRBV18 with TRBJ1-1, with D unresolved. The CDR3 is made up of 13 amino acids. Trimming cost V 3 bases and J 5 bases, with 10 bases left between them. Germline V gene data show CDR1 as KGHSH and CDR2 as LQKENI. The CDR3 spells CASSPERRTEAFF. The CDR3 DNA follows: TGTGCCAGCTCACCGGAAAGGAGGACTGAAGCTTTCTTT.

This clonotype was seen many times. The gene calls are TRBV5-5 and TRBJ2-3; D perhaps matches TRBD1 (7 bases). Trimming left V 4 bases short and J 4 bases short, with 19 bases between. Germline CDR1 SGHKS, CDR2 YYEKEE (reference sequence). The CDR3 is made up of 16 amino acids. The CDR3 spells CASSRTTGRTADTQYF. For the CDR3, the DNA is TGTGCCAGCAGCAGAACGACAGGGAGGACAGCAGATACGCAGTATTTT.

This clonotype was observed many times. The rearrangement links TRBV9 to TRBJ1-1; D gene ambiguous. The length of the CDR3 is 14 residues. Germline CDR1 is SGDLS and CDR2 is YYNGEE. V dropped 4 bases and J dropped 0 bases, with 10 bases sitting between them. The CDR3 DNA is TGTGCCAGCAGCTTAGAGGGAATGAACACTGAAGCTTTCTTT. It is translated as CASSLEGMNTEAFF.

This clonotype has a count of ten or more. This chain connects TRBV10-3 to TRBJ2-5, with 11 bases fitting TRBD2. The CDR3 spans 16 residues. CDR1 is ENHRY and CDR2 is SYGVKD in the germline V gene. The V segment lost 2 bases and the J segment 2 bases; nucleotides outside the gene matches: 4. The CDR3 protein is CAISEGTSGAQETQYF. CDR3 DNA sequence: TGTGCCATCAGTGAGGGGACTAGCGGAGCACAAGAGACCCAGTACTTC.

This clonotype was observed at least ten times. V and J are TRBV27 and TRBJ1-2, with TRBD1 identical over 7 bases. Germline-derived CDR1 and CDR2 are MNHEY and SMNVEV (reference sequence). The CDR3 is made up of 14 amino acids. J lost 6 bases, V lost 4 bases, and 8 bases had no gene match. CDR3 DNA: TGTGCCAGCAGTTCGCTTGGGACAGAAGATGGCTACACCTTC. Translating gives CASSSLGTEDGYTF.

This clonotype was detected ten times or more. J is TRBJ2-1 and V is TRBV4-1; no clear D. V was clipped by 4 bases and J by 0 bases, with 7 bases between them. The CDR3 is 14 amino acids. Germline assignment: CDR1 MGHRA and CDR2 YSYEKL. The CDR3 reads CASSRLGSYNEQFF. The CDR3 nucleotides read TGCGCCAGCAGCCGGCTCGGCTCCTACAATGAGCAGTTCTTC.

This clonotype was picked up many times. This chain joins TRBV2 and TRBJ1-2, with 11 bases aligning to TRBD1. Trimming at V came to 6 bases and at J to 7 bases, leaving 4 bases not matched to a gene. The CDR3 runs to 13 residues. From germline, CDR1 is SNHLY and CDR2 FYNNEI. CDR3 protein: CASRGQGVSGYTF. The CDR3 DNA is TGTGCCAGCAGGGGACAGGGGGTGTCTGGCTACACCTTC.

The table lists this clonotype with many counts. The chain has TRBV4-1 and TRBJ1-2; 10 bases match TRBD1. V lost 1 base and J lost 2; bases outside the gene matches: 4. This CDR3 region has 16 residues. Germline lookup yields CDR1 MGHRA and CDR2 YSYEKL. The CDR3 is CASSQVVTGGNYGYTF. The CDR3 bases are TGCGCCAGCAGCCAAGTTGTGACAGGGGGCAACTATGGCTACACCTTC.